This T cell receptor beta chain originates from a study of T cells in Graves' hyperthyroidism and ophthalmopathy. It was RNA transcripts that yielded the amplified TCR beta CDR3 regions. HTBI primers drove first-round RT-PCR of the TCR CDR3. TCRdb re-called the multiplex PCR reads with MiXCR, one entry per CDR3 protein. In the table there are some 560,000 distinct CDR3 sequences, 13% to 15% of which are singletons. This clonotype has ten or more counts. Clinicians diagnosed patients from clinical symptoms, serum thyroxine and TRAb, thyroid ultrasound and orbital computed tomography. J was trimmed by 0 bases and V by 4 bases; bases with no gene match: 7. The CDR3 has 16 residues. CDR1 and CDR2 (germline): SGHRS, YFSETQ.

The TCR was taken from a woman in her forties with Graves' hyperthyroidism. The chain combines TRBV5-1 with TRBJ2-3, with TRBD2 matching over 8 bases. Source material: blood. CDR3 sequence (DNA): TGCGCCAGCAGCCCCTCAATAGCGGGAAGCACAGATACGCAGTATTTT. Amino acid sequence: CASSPSIAGSTDTQYF.